A single sample gave rise to the 23 T cell receptor beta chains below, sequenced in a study of T cell responses to AZD1222 COVID-19 vaccine. Only in-frame clones appear in the TCRdb table, and some are missing; sequencing was by immunoSEQ multiplex PCR. The table lists 240,000 or so clones, more than 80% of them singletons, with around 0.57% in the top ten. Here the sequenced sample was peripheral blood, taken on day 0 of AZD1222 vaccination. These receptors were taken from an adult in good health.

The chain carries TRBV7-3 and TRBJ2-1; 12 bases map to TRBD2. V dropped 5 bases and J dropped 3; count of bases not matched to a gene: 2. Germline V gene data show CDR1 as SGHTA and CDR2 as FQGTGA. The CDR3 has 15 amino acids. As DNA, the CDR3 is TGTGCCAGCAGCAAGACTAGCGGGGGCTACAATGAGCAGTTCTTC. Its translation: CASSKTSGGYNEQFF.

The chain employs TRBV12-3 or TRBV12-4 and TRBJ1-1; D remains ambiguous. Trimming removed 4 bases from V and 0 bases from J, with 6 bases in between. The CDR3 length is 13 residues. Written as DNA, the CDR3 is TGTGCCAGCAGTTATACCATGAACACTGAAGCTTTCTTT. This sequence encodes CASSYTMNTEAFF.

This rearrangement joins TRBV28 to TRBJ2-7; TRBD2 might be the D (6 bases). Germline V gene sequence: CDR1 MDHEN, CDR2 SYDVKM. The V and J ends lost 6 bases and 11 bases respectively, with 14 bases between them. The CDR3 spans 11 residues. The CDR3 DNA sequence: TGTGCCAGCAGCTTGGGGGGATTGGAGTACTTC. Encoded protein: CASSLGGLEYF.

This clone was detected only once. The chain is built from TRBV2 and TRBJ2-5; D gene unclear. The germline V and J ends were trimmed by 6 bases and 0 bases, with 8 bases remaining between them. The CDR3 contains 13 residues. Germline CDR1 reads SNHLY; CDR2 reads FYNNEI. CDR3 loop: CASSRRHQETQYF. The CDR3 nucleotides are TGTGCCAGCAGCAGGAGACACCAAGAGACCCAGTACTTC.

The chain is built from TRBV7-9 and TRBJ2-7; D is uncertain. The CDR3 length is 12 residues. Germline V gives CDR1 SEHNR, CDR2 FQNEAQ (reference sequence). V was cut by 2 bases and J by 5 bases, with 7 bases left in between. CDR3 sequence (DNA): TGTGCCAGCAGCTTAACCGCGGACGAGCAGTACTTC. Translated: CASSLTADEQYF.

The chain joins TRBV28 to TRBJ1-5; no clear D. Germline V gene data show CDR1 as MDHEN and CDR2 as SYDVKM. The V and J ends lost 8 bases and 0 bases respectively, with 5 bases between them. This CDR3 has 12 amino acids. DNA for the CDR3: TGTGCCAGCTGGAATAGCAATCAGCCCCAGCATTTT. It yields the protein CASWNSNQPQHF.

The chain is built from TRBV7-9 and TRBJ2-1; D may match TRBD1 or TRBD2 (5 bases each). This CDR3 region has 14 residues. Trimming took 1 base from V and 3 from J, leaving 7 bases between them. Germline V lookup: CDR1 SEHNR, CDR2 FQNEAQ (reference sequence). The CDR3 here is CASSLGDDYNEQFF. The CDR3, as DNA: TGTGCCAGCAGCTTAGGGGACGACTACAATGAGCAGTTCTTC. The full variable domain, completed using reference TRBV7-9 and TRBJ2-1, is DTGVSQNPRHKITKRGQNVTFRCDPISEHNRLYWYRQTLGQGPEFLTYFQNEAQLEKSRLLSDRFSAERPKGSFSTLEIQRTEQGDSAMYLCASSLGDDYNEQFFGPGTRLTVL.

CDR3: CASSPGPGGFYGGNTQYF. The CDR3 nucleotides are TGTGCCAGCAGCCCAGGCCCGGGAGGCTTTTACGGCGGGAATACGCAGTATTTT. The chain couples TRBV7-9 to TRBJ2-3; 7 bases map to TRBD2. CDR3 length equals 18 residues. Germline V gives CDR1 SEHNR, CDR2 FQNEAQ (reference sequence). V lost 5 bases and J lost 7; bases outside the gene matches: 21.

The V call is TRBV12-3 or TRBV12-4, the J call TRBJ2-3; D gene unclear. V was pared by 3 bases and J by 5 bases, with 3 bases between. The CDR3 is 11 residues long. The CDR3 sequence is CASSLVDTQYF. CDR3 DNA: TGTGCCAGCAGTTTGGTAGATACGCAGTATTTT.

The table lists this clone with a few counts. This chain links TRBV28 with TRBJ2-5; 9 bases match TRBD2. The CDR3 runs 17 residues. J lost 9 bases, V lost 0 bases, and 14 bases had no gene match. The V gene's germline CDR1 is MDHEN and CDR2 SYDVKM. The CDR3, as DNA: TGTGCCAGCAGTTTATGGGGGGCGGCTAGCGGGAATTGGGCCCAGTACTTC. Residues: CASSLWGAASGNWAQYF.

The chain recombines TRBV28 with TRBJ2-7; the match to TRBD1 covers 9 bases. Germline loops: CDR1 MDHEN, CDR2 SYDVKM. CDR3 length: 14 residues. V shed 7 bases and J 3 bases; nucleotides not matched to a gene: 7. The CDR3: CASIGTGNSYEQYF. The CDR3 DNA is TGTGCCAGCATTGGGACAGGGAACAGCTACGAGCAGTACTTC.

This clone was detected only once. The chain couples TRBV2 to TRBJ1-1, with 7 bases lining up with TRBD1. Trimming at V came to 7 bases and at J to 2 bases, leaving 4 bases not matched to a gene. The CDR3 is 13 amino acids. CDR1 SNHLY and CDR2 FYNNEI come from the germline V gene. CDR3 coding DNA: TGTGCCAGCATACGGGACAGTAACACTGAAGCTTTCTTT. Translated: CASIRDSNTEAFF.

Turning to this clone: Other DNA sequences in the same sample also yield this CDR3. V and J are TRBV20-1 and TRBJ2-1, with D perhaps TRBD1 or TRBD2 (5 bases each). The germline V gene has CDR1 DFQATT and CDR2 SNEGSKA (reference sequence). The CDR3 has 11 amino acids. The V gene lost 4 bases and the J gene lost 8 bases, with 9 bases spanning the gap. CDR3 DNA sequence: TGCAGTGCTACGAGGGGCGATGAGCAGTTCTTC. This sequence encodes CSATRGDEQFF.

This clone was seen only once. The chain is built from TRBV4-1 and TRBJ2-1; 10 bases are a match to TRBD1. J was trimmed by 10 bases and V by 5 bases; bases with no gene match: 8. Germline V gene lookup returns CDR1 MGHRA and CDR2 YSYEKL. CDR3 size: 14 residues. The CDR3 protein is CASSNPGQGREQFF. For the CDR3, the DNA is TGCGCCAGCAGCAACCCGGGACAGGGGCGGGAGCAGTTCTTC.

This clone was recorded once. CDR3: CASSSWDGLRAQPQHF. The CDR3, as DNA: TGTGCCAGCAGTTCCTGGGACGGACTGCGGGCTCAGCCCCAGCATTTT. This chain uses TRBV28 with TRBJ1-5; a possible D gene is TRBD1 (5 bases). V was cut by 4 bases and J by 6 bases, with 19 bases left in between. Germline loops: CDR1 MDHEN, CDR2 SYDVKM. The CDR3 extends over 16 amino acids.

This sequence joins TRBV10-1 and TRBJ2-7; 9 bases match TRBD1. The CDR3 is 15 amino acids. Germline CDR1 reads WNHNN; CDR2 reads SYGVQD (reference sequence). The ends lost 3 bases at V and 3 bases at J; junction bases unmatched: 6. CDR3 nucleotide sequence: TGCGCCAGCAGTGATCCCGGGACAGGGAGCTACGAGCAGTACTTC. Translation: CASSDPGTGSYEQYF.

This chain joins TRBV5-6 and TRBJ1-1; no definite D call. This CDR3 is 15 amino acids long. Germline assignment: CDR1 SGHDT and CDR2 YYEEEE. V gave up 0 bases and J gave up 0 bases, with 9 bases separating them. The CDR3 DNA sequence: TGTGCCAGCAGCTTGGCCGGTCGGCTGAACACTGAAGCTTTCTTT. Protein sequence: CASSLAGRLNTEAFF.

The chain combines TRBV10-2 with TRBJ1-4; no firm D call. Looked up from germline, CDR1 is WSHSY and CDR2 is SAAADI. The V end was cut by 8 bases, the J end by 2 bases, with 9 bases between. This CDR3 has 13 residues. CDR3 sequence: CASLRGTNEKLFF. In DNA, the CDR3 is TGCGCCAGCCTCCGGGGTACTAATGAAAAACTGTTTTTT.

The V call is TRBV7-9, the J call TRBJ2-7, with TRBD1 identical over 8 bases. The V gene's germline CDR1 is SEHNR and CDR2 FQNEAQ (reference sequence). The CDR3 runs 14 residues. The J segment lost 4 bases and the V segment lost 4 bases, leaving 6 bases of the junction unmatched. Written as DNA, the CDR3 is TGTGCCAGCAGCTCGGACAGGGAGGCTTACGAGCAGTACTTC. Residues: CASSSDREAYEQYF.

CDR3 sequence reads: CASSVDSINQPQHF. As DNA, the CDR3 is TGTGCCAGCAGTGTGGACAGCATCAATCAGCCCCAGCATTTT. J is TRBJ1-5 and V is TRBV2; weak D call: TRBD1 (6 bases). The CDR3 spans 14 residues. Per the germline V gene, CDR1 is SNHLY and CDR2 is FYNNEI. The V end was cut by 4 bases, the J end by 3 bases, with 10 bases between.

The rearrangement joins TRBV25-1 to TRBJ2-7; 8 bases are shared with TRBD1. CDR3 length: 14 residues. CDR1 MGHDK and CDR2 SYGVNS come from the germline V gene. With 9 bases clipped from V and 4 bases from J, the junction kept 11 bases outside the gene matches. CDR3 region: CASQKPGGSYEQYF. CDR3 coding DNA: TGTGCCAGTCAAAAGCCAGGGGGCTCGTACGAGCAGTACTTC.

The rearrangement links TRBV6-6 to TRBJ2-7; 7 nucleotides match TRBD1. CDR3 length: 15 amino acids. Germline CDR1 is MNHNY and CDR2 is SVGAGI (reference sequence). V lost 2 bases and J lost 2; bases outside the gene matches: 6. CDR3 nucleotides: TGTGCCAGCAGTTACGTCAGGGGGTTCACCTACGAGCAGTACTTC. Translation gives CASSYVRGFTYEQYF.

V is TRBV2 and J is TRBJ2-1; a possible D gene is TRBD2 (7 bases). Between the trimmed V and J ends, which lost 2 bases and 1 base, there was a span of 12 bases. The CDR3 is made up of 16 amino acids. Germline lookup yields CDR1 SNHLY and CDR2 FYNNEI. The CDR3 sequence is CASSEWGGGSYNEQFF. In DNA form, the CDR3 reads TGTGCCAGCAGTGAATGGGGAGGGGGTTCCTACAATGAGCAGTTCTTC.